These 6 T cell receptor beta chains share one sample of origin, sequenced in a study of CD8 T cells in Susac syndrome. The authors reverse transcribed about 0.5 to 1 ug RNA with random hexamers. MiXCR was run by TCRdb on the immunoSEQ multiplex PCR reads, yielding one entry per CDR3 protein. The sample holds 100,000 to 150,000 distinct CDR3 sequences, 90% to 95% seen once. Sequencing was done on a sample of CD8+ T cells from PBMCs. The receptors stem from a human donor with Susac syndrome.

In regard to this clonotype: The junction departs from the called germline gene at one end, perhaps through a read error. V usage is TRBV7-7 and J usage is TRBJ2-1; 7 nucleotides agree with TRBD1. The CDR3 sequence is 16 residues long. The germline V gene encodes CDR1 SSHAT and CDR2 FNYEAQ (reference sequence). As DNA, the CDR3 is TGTGCTAGCAGCCGCGACGCAGGGGGTGGGTGGGGTGAGCAGTTCTTC. Amino acid sequence: CASSRDAGGGWGEQFF.

V is TRBV6-6 and J is TRBJ2-7, with a tentative D call TRBD2 (5 bases). The length of the CDR3 is 14 residues. The germline V gene has CDR1 MNHNY and CDR2 SVGAGI (reference sequence). Trimming took off 5 bases at V and 1 base at J, with 12 bases between the two ends. The CDR3 DNA reads TGTGCCAGCAGTCTCCAAGGACTGTCCTACGAGCAGTACTTC. Translating gives CASSLQGLSYEQYF.

This CDR3 is CATSSRDSQETQYF. In DNA form, the CDR3 reads TGTGCCACCAGCAGTCGGGACTCCCAAGAGACCCAGTACTTC. The chain combines TRBV15 with TRBJ2-5; TRBD2 is a possible D gene (6 bases). Between the trimmed V and J ends, which lost 3 bases and 1 base, there was a span of 9 bases. Per germline, CDR1 LNHNV and CDR2 YYDKDF (reference sequence). CDR3 length: 14 residues.

The chain employs TRBV15 and TRBJ1-5; no firm D call. The CDR3 spans 15 residues. Trimming shortened V by 0 bases and J by 11 bases, and 17 bases separated the two germline ends. Germline V CDR1 and CDR2: LNHNV, YYDKDF (reference sequence). CDR3 sequence reads: CATSREVSVLPSQHF. The CDR3 DNA reads as TGTGCCACCAGCAGAGAAGTGTCGGTCCTACCGTCCCAGCATTTT.

The genes are TRBV7-8 and TRBJ2-7; 7 nucleotides align to TRBD1. V shed 4 bases and J 2 bases; nucleotides not matched to a gene: 8. Germline V CDR1 and CDR2: SGHVS, FQNEAQ. The CDR3 is 15 amino acids. CDR3 in DNA: TGTGCCAGCAGCTCACGGGACAGCCGCCCCTACGAGCAGTACTTC. It is translated as CASSSRDSRPYEQYF.

J is TRBJ2-6 and V is TRBV6-2 or TRBV6-3; possibly TRBD1 for D (5 bases). The germline V and J ends were trimmed by 5 bases and 0 bases, with 8 bases remaining between them. CDR1 is MNHEY, CDR2 SVGEGT, per germline. The CDR3 consists of 15 residues. The CDR3 DNA reads as TGTGCCAGCAGTCAAGACAGCTCTGGGGCCAACGTCCTGACTTTC. Residues: CASSQDSSGANVLTF.